The 23 T cell receptor beta chains reported below all come from one sample, sequenced in a study of T cell responses to AZD1222 COVID-19 vaccine. Profiled with immunoSEQ multiplex PCR; TCRdb holds only in-frame clones, not every one. Among some 160,000 clones, just over 90% were seen once, and the ten largest hold 1.9%. The sequenced sample was peripheral blood, obtained 28 days after the second AZD1222 dose. The receptors were gathered from an adult who received the AZD1222 COVID-19 vaccine.

The chain couples TRBV3-1 (or the pseudogene TRBV3-2) to TRBJ1-3; 9 bases are a match to TRBD1. From germline, CDR1 is LGHDT and CDR2 YNNKEL (reference sequence). The CDR3 runs to 18 residues. Trimming cost V 0 bases and J 3 bases; bases outside gene matches: 9. The CDR3 DNA is TGTGCCAGCAGCCAAGATAGGGACAGGGTCCTCGGTGGAAACACCATATATTTT. This sequence encodes CASSQDRDRVLGGNTIYF.

V usage is TRBV2 and J usage is TRBJ2-7; D uncertain. V gave up 5 bases and J gave up 3 bases, with 8 bases separating them. Germline V lookup: CDR1 SNHLY, CDR2 FYNNEI. There are 12 residues in the CDR3. The DNA for the CDR3 is TGTGCCAGCAGTCTCCCTTACTACGAGCAGTACTTC. As protein: CASSLPYYEQYF.

The chain carries TRBV9 and TRBJ2-7, with TRBD1 as a possible D gene (6 bases). The CDR3 totals 15 residues. The germline V and J ends were trimmed by 0 bases and 4 bases, with 14 bases remaining between them. The germline CDR1 and CDR2 sequences are SGDLS and YYNGEE. The DNA of the CDR3 is TGTGCCAGCAGCGTAGACAGCGCCAGGGGTTACGAGCAGTACTTC. Encoded protein: CASSVDSARGYEQYF. The full variable domain, rest sourced from reference TRBV9 and TRBJ2-7, is DSGVTQTPKHLITATGQRVTLRCSPRSGDLSVYWYQQSLDQGLQFLIQYYNGEERAKGNILERFSAQQFPDLHSELNLSSLELGDSALYFCASSVDSARGYEQYFGPGTRLTVT.

This chain uses TRBV7-2 with TRBJ1-1; no clear D. CDR3 size: 12 residues. Germline lookup yields CDR1 SGHTA and CDR2 FQGNSA. The V end was cut by 2 bases, the J end by 11 bases, with 12 bases between. CDR3 DNA sequence: TGTGCCAGCAGCTTAAGACCGGCTAGGGCTTTCTTT. This translates into CASSLRPARAFF.

The J gene is TRBJ1-1, the V gene TRBV10-1; D is possibly TRBD1 (5 bases). CDR3 length equals 11 residues. Germline V gene sequence: CDR1 WNHNN, CDR2 SYGVQD (reference sequence). The V end was cut by 6 bases, the J end by 4 bases, with 6 bases between. As DNA, the CDR3 is TGCGCCAGCAGCAGGGCCACTGAAGCTTTCTTT. This translates into CASSRATEAFF.

CDR3 coding DNA: TGTGCCAGCAGCTTAGGAAGCGGGGGGGCAATGACAGATACGCAGTATTTT. It specifies CASSLGSGGAMTDTQYF. The genes are TRBV7-9 and TRBJ2-3; 10 bases agree with TRBD2. V was clipped by 1 base and J by 3 bases; unmatched bases: 7. There are 17 residues in the CDR3. Germline V lookup: CDR1 SEHNR, CDR2 FQNEAQ (reference sequence).

This rearrangement joins TRBV7-3 to TRBJ2-3, with 8 bases matching TRBD1. The ends lost 4 bases at V and 3 bases at J; junction bases unmatched: 3. The CDR3 has 14 amino acids. Germline CDR1 reads SGHTA; CDR2 reads FQGTGA. The CDR3 region is CASSSRTGTDTQYF. The CDR3, as DNA: TGTGCCAGCAGCTCAAGGACAGGGACAGATACGCAGTATTTT.

The rearrangement links TRBV2 to TRBJ1-1, with a possible D match to TRBD1 (6 bases). Germline values: CDR1 SNHLY, CDR2 FYNNEI. The length of the CDR3 is 15 residues. The V and J ends lost 2 bases and 0 bases respectively, with 10 bases between them. CDR3: CASSEQDRVNTEAFF. As DNA, the CDR3 is TGTGCCAGCAGTGAACAGGACAGAGTGAACACTGAAGCTTTCTTT. Full variable domain (outside the CDR3, taken from reference TRBV2 and TRBJ1-1): EPEVTQTPSHQVTQMGQEVILRCVPISNHLYFYWYRQILGQKVEFLVSFYNNEISEKSEIFDDQFSVERPDGSNFTLKIRSTKLEDSAMYFCASSEQDRVNTEAFFGQGTRLTVV.

The chain recombines TRBV19 with TRBJ2-2; no clear D. V dropped 3 bases and J dropped 0 bases, with 5 bases sitting between them. In germline, CDR1 is LNHDA, CDR2 SQIVND (reference sequence). This CDR3 contains 14 residues. This CDR3 reads CASSIRTNTGELFF. For the CDR3, the DNA is TGTGCCAGTAGTATCAGGACGAACACCGGGGAGCTGTTTTTT.

The V and J genes are TRBV24-1 and TRBJ2-1; 11 bases are shared with TRBD2. CDR1 and CDR2 from the germline V gene are KGHDR and SFDVKD. J was trimmed by 6 bases and V by 0 bases; bases with no gene match: 6. The CDR3 covers 17 residues. The CDR3 nucleotides read TGTGCCACCAGTGATTTGGGCCTAGCGGGAGGCCTCAATGAGCAGTTCTTC. The encoded protein is CATSDLGLAGGLNEQFF.

The chain recombines TRBV9 with TRBJ1-2; 8 bases line up with TRBD1. Germline V CDR1 and CDR2: SGDLS, YYNGEE. The CDR3 totals 16 residues. Unmatched junction bases numbered 15, after V lost 3 bases and J lost 8 bases. The CDR3 loop reads CASSAGQGITSGGYTF. The CDR3 DNA reads as TGTGCCAGCAGCGCAGGACAGGGAATCACCTCGGGAGGCTACACCTTC.

The chain recombines TRBV18 with TRBJ2-3; 8 nucleotides align to TRBD1. The CDR3 totals 16 residues. Looked up from germline, CDR1 is KGHSH and CDR2 is LQKENI. The V segment lost 5 bases and the J segment 0 bases; nucleotides outside the gene matches: 7. This CDR3 is CASSDYDRGSTDTQYF. The CDR3 nucleotides are TGTGCCAGCTCAGATTACGACAGGGGAAGCACAGATACGCAGTATTTT.

The CDR3 DNA sequence: TGTGCCAGCAGCCAAGATTCAGGGGGCGTGGGAAACACCATATATTTT. This gives the protein CASSQDSGGVGNTIYF. This sequence joins TRBV3-1 (or the pseudogene TRBV3-2) and TRBJ1-3; TRBD1 agrees at 8 bases. The CDR3 consists of 16 residues. The J segment lost 4 bases and the V segment lost 0 bases, leaving 5 bases of the junction unmatched. Germline-derived CDR1 and CDR2 are LGHDT and YNNKEL (reference sequence).

The rearrangement links TRBV5-1 to TRBJ1-1, with D perhaps matching TRBD1 (6 bases). The germline V and J ends were trimmed by 4 bases and 12 bases, with 16 bases remaining between them. The V gene's germline CDR1 is SGHRS and CDR2 YFSETQ. The CDR3 spans 12 residues. CDR3 amino acids: CASSPGTQGSFF. DNA for the CDR3: TGCGCCAGCAGCCCCGGGACTCAGGGGTCTTTCTTT.

This chain links TRBV2 with TRBJ2-6; 8 positions match TRBD1. The CDR3 has 18 amino acids. In germline, CDR1 is SNHLY, CDR2 FYNNEI. Trimming took 6 bases from V and 0 from J; bases not matched to a gene: 10. The CDR3 sequence is CASRLPGQAVSGANVLTF. CDR3 bases: TGTGCCAGCAGACTACCGGGACAGGCGGTCTCTGGGGCCAACGTCCTGACTTTC. Complete variable domain (other parts from reference TRBV2 and TRBJ2-6): EPEVTQTPSHQVTQMGQEVILRCVPISNHLYFYWYRQILGQKVEFLVSFYNNEISEKSEIFDDQFSVERPDGSNFTLKIRSTKLEDSAMYFCASRLPGQAVSGANVLTFGAGSRLTVL.

V usage is TRBV6-1 and J usage is TRBJ1-5; D uncertain. The V and J ends lost 4 bases and 2 bases respectively, with 21 bases between them. Germline V gives CDR1 MNHNS, CDR2 SASEGT. This CDR3 spans 18 amino acids. CDR3 amino acids: CASSVKRVRYGGNQPQHF. CDR3 coding DNA: TGTGCCAGCAGTGTCAAAAGGGTTCGCTATGGTGGCAATCAGCCCCAGCATTTT.

The V gene is TRBV18, the J gene TRBJ1-1, with 7 positions matching TRBD1. V lost 4 bases and J lost 5; bases outside the gene matches: 7. The CDR3 spans 14 residues. Germline V lookup: CDR1 KGHSH, CDR2 LQKENI. The CDR3 spells CASSLQGERTEAFF. The CDR3 DNA reads as TGTGCCAGCTCACTTCAGGGGGAACGGACTGAAGCTTTCTTT.

This chain joins TRBV19 and TRBJ1-2; unclear D gene. Trimming removed 5 bases from V and 7 bases from J, with 11 bases in between. The V gene's germline CDR1 is LNHDA and CDR2 SQIVND (reference sequence). The CDR3 is made up of 12 amino acids. The CDR3 DNA is TGTGCCAGTAGTTCCCGGACTGGTGGCTACACCTTC. This sequence encodes CASSSRTGGYTF.

The V call is TRBV7-2, the J call TRBJ1-4; 9 bases map to TRBD1. V trimming: 1 base; J trimming: 7 bases; junction bases outside the gene matches: 4. The CDR3 covers 15 residues. Per germline, CDR1 SGHTA and CDR2 FQGNSA. The CDR3 loop is CASSLVGTGSEKLFF. DNA for the CDR3: TGTGCCAGCAGCTTAGTTGGGACAGGGAGTGAAAAACTGTTTTTT.

In regard to this clone: Within the sample, other DNA sequences also encode this same CDR3. The J gene is TRBJ1-1, the V gene TRBV2; no firm D call. V gave up 4 bases and J gave up 0 bases, with 9 bases separating them. The CDR3 contains 14 residues. Germline CDR1 is SNHLY and CDR2 is FYNNEI. CDR3 region: CASSVRSVNTEAFF. The CDR3 bases are TGTGCCAGCAGTGTACGGTCGGTGAACACTGAAGCTTTCTTT.

V is TRBV9 and J is TRBJ2-6; 9 bases fit TRBD1. The CDR3 length is 16 residues. CDR1 and CDR2 (germline): SGDLS, YYNGEE. V shed 3 bases, J shed 2 bases, and the junction held 3 bases outside the gene matches. Here the CDR3 reads CASSAGTGPGANVLTF. Written as DNA, the CDR3 is TGTGCCAGCAGCGCCGGGACAGGGCCTGGGGCCAACGTCCTGACTTTC.

The chain has TRBV6-5 and TRBJ1-2; 8 nucleotides align to TRBD1. Germline V CDR1 and CDR2: MNHEY, SVGAGI. The CDR3 is 14 residues long. The V segment lost 6 bases and the J segment 8 bases; nucleotides outside the gene matches: 11. The CDR3 nucleotides are TGTGCCAGCAGGATTCCGGGACAGGCGCGGGGCTACACCTTC. Protein: CASRIPGQARGYTF.

V and J are TRBV20-1 and TRBJ2-5, with D perhaps TRBD2 (6 bases). Germline CDR1 is DFQATT and CDR2 is SNEGSKA (reference sequence). This CDR3 spans 11 amino acids. The V gene lost 6 bases and the J gene lost 9 bases, with 14 bases spanning the gap. The CDR3 loop is CSAVTPGAQYF. CDR3 DNA: TGCAGTGCCGTCACCCCGGGGGCCCAGTACTTC.